This is a list of T cell receptor beta chains from one sample in a study of blood T cell repertoires in COVID-19. Generated by immunoSEQ multiplex PCR, the TCRdb table keeps only in-frame clones and is missing some. The table shows some 96,000 clones, with less than 95% occurring only once. Specimen: peripheral blood. All receptors come from a man in his 60s with acute or convalescent COVID-19. Both conserved end residues are part of each CDR3. Fields, in order: clone size, D gene, V gene, J gene, CDR3 DNA, CDR3 protein. The D gene is left open where the match is weak. Only part of the rows carry a size: once, few, many, or a class if the clone is expanded.

>.|TRBD2|TRBV3-1/TRBV3-2|TRBJ2-1
TGTGCCAGCAGCTTTATAGGGACTAGCGGGGGGGCAGGTGGGCAGTTCTTC
CASSFIGTSGGAGGQFF
>.|TRBD1|TRBV18|TRBJ1-1
TGTGCCAGCTCACCATACACAGGGGGCCCGAACACTGAAGCTTTCTTT
CASSPYTGGPNTEAFF
>.|.|TRBV15|TRBJ1-2
TGTGCCACCAGCAGCGGGACACCTTATGGCTACACCTTC
CATSSGTPYGYTF
>.|.|TRBV2|TRBJ2-7
TGTGCCAGCAGTCCTCAGACAGGCCAGTACTTC
CASSPQTGQYF
>.|.|TRBV5-1|TRBJ1-6
TGCGCCAGCAGCTCGGACAGCAATTCACCCCTCCACTTT
CASSSDSNSPLHF
>.|TRBD1|TRBV6-1|TRBJ1-3
TGTGCCAGCAGTGAGGGCCAGGGGGCGAGGGGCACCATATATTTT
CASSEGQGARGTIYF
>.|TRBD2|TRBV5-1|TRBJ2-7
TGCGCCAGCAGTCTCGACGGGGGGGCCCACGAGCAGTACTTC
CASSLDGGAHEQYF
>.|.|TRBV12-3/TRBV12-4|TRBJ2-7
TGTGCCAGCAGTTTAGGGCAGGGTGTTCGGCAGTACTTC
CASSLGQGVRQYF
>.|.|TRBV7-2|TRBJ1-3
TGTGCCAGCAGCTTAGCCAACTCTTGGACCATATATTTT
CASSLANSWTIYF
>once|TRBD1|TRBV6-5|TRBJ1-4
TGTGCCAGCATACAGGGGGCTGGGAAACTGTTTTTT
CASIQGAGKLFF
>.|TRBD1|TRBV4-1|TRBJ1-2
TGCGCCAGCAGCCAAGAGCCTACGGCCTACACAGGGGGCCTATATGGCTACACCTTC
CASSQEPTAYTGGLYGYTF
>once|.|TRBV5-6|TRBJ1-2
TGTGCCAGCAGCTTGGAGGGCCGGGGAGGCTACACCTTC
CASSLEGRGGYTF
>.|TRBD1|TRBV5-4|TRBJ1-2
TGTGCCACACGAAACAAAGGGGACAGGGGACTTGGCTACACCTTC
CATRNKGDRGLGYTF
>.|.|TRBV9|TRBJ2-7
TGTGCCAGCAGCGTAAATAACTACGAGTGGCAGTACTTC
CASSVNNYEWQYF
>.|TRBD2|TRBV6-6|TRBJ2-2
TGTGCCAGCAGTTACCCCGGGACTAGCGACGGGGAGCTGTTTTTT
CASSYPGTSDGELFF
>medium-sized|.|TRBV7-2|TRBJ1-6
TGTGCCAGCAGCTTAGTGAGTCAGGGTAATTCACCCCTCCACTTT
CASSLVSQGNSPLHF
>.|TRBD1|TRBV5-1|TRBJ1-5
TGCGCCAGCAGCTTCACAGGGGGGAATCAGCCCCAGCATTTT
CASSFTGGNQPQHF
>.|.|TRBV10-3|TRBJ1-3
TGTGCCATCAGTGAGGACAGGACGAGCTCTGGAAACACCATATATTTT
CAISEDRTSSGNTIYF
>.|TRBD1|TRBV6-5|TRBJ1-4
TGTGCCAGCAGTCGAACAGGGGTGTTTGATGAAAAACTGTTTTTT
CASSRTGVFDEKLFF
>.|TRBD2|TRBV3-1/TRBV3-2|TRBJ2-3
TGTGCCAGCAGCCTTAGCGGGGGGGCCACAGATACGCAGTATTTT
CASSLSGGATDTQYF
>.|TRBD2|TRBV11-3|TRBJ2-3
TGTGCCAGCAGCTTACCCGAAAGGCTAGCGGGGGGCCCACACACAGATACGCAGTATTTT
CASSLPERLAGGPHTDTQYF
>.|TRBD1|TRBV18|TRBJ1-4
TGTGCCAGCTCACCGACAGGGGCTAATGAAAAACTGTTTTTT
CASSPTGANEKLFF
>.|TRBD1|TRBV25-1|TRBJ1-5
TGTGCCAGCAGTGCGACAGGGAATCAGCCCCAGCATTTT
CASSATGNQPQHF
>.|.|TRBV27|TRBJ1-1
TGTGCCAGCAGTTTTGTCTGGGAGGGTGAAGCTTTCTTT
CASSFVWEGEAFF
>.|TRBD1|TRBV5-5|TRBJ2-3
TGTGCCAGCAGCTTGGGTGGGACAGACACAGATACGCAGTATTTT
CASSLGGTDTDTQYF
>.|.|TRBV5-1|TRBJ1-5
TGCGCCAGCAGCTTGGGTTGGGGCGCCAATCAGCCCCAGCATTTT
CASSLGWGANQPQHF
>.|.|TRBV6-1|TRBJ1-3
TGTGCCAGCAGTGAAGAGGGGAACACCATATATTTT
CASSEEGNTIYF
>.|.|TRBV6-2/TRBV6-3|TRBJ1-1
TGTGCCAGCAGTTCCCACCGAGGTCGGTCAGACACTGAAGCTTTCTTT
CASSSHRGRSDTEAFF
>.|.|TRBV18|TRBJ2-7
TGTGCCAGCTCACCACCTACGACAGGAGGCTCCTACGAGCAGTACTTC
CASSPPTTGGSYEQYF
>.|.|TRBV10-2|TRBJ1-5
TGCGCCAGCAGTGAGTCGACAAGCAATCAGCCCCAGCATTTT
CASSESTSNQPQHF
>.|TRBD1|TRBV4-2|TRBJ1-5
TGTGCCAGCAGCCCGGATCCGGGACAGAGAAATCAGCCCCAGCATTTT
CASSPDPGQRNQPQHF
>.|.|TRBV5-4|TRBJ2-2
TGTGCCAGCAGCCGGGCCGGGACTACCGGGGAGCTGTTTTTT
CASSRAGTTGELFF
>.|TRBD1|TRBV13|TRBJ2-5
TGTGCCAGCAGCATCAAGGGACAGGGGGCCGAGACCCAGTACTTC
CASSIKGQGAETQYF